These 3 T cell receptor beta chains originate from one sample sequenced in a study of blood T cell repertoires in COVID-19. TCRdb's table, derived via immunoSEQ multiplex PCR, lists solely in-frame clones and lacks some. The sample holds 100,000 to 150,000 clones; 85% to 90% are singletons and the top ten take 2% to 2.5%. Sequencing input: peripheral blood. The receptors come from a man aged 70 or older with active COVID-19.

The rearrangement links TRBV4-1 to TRBJ2-5; tentative D call: TRBD2 (7 bases). This CDR3 spans 13 amino acids. Trimming cost V 5 bases and J 4 bases, with 11 bases left between them. Per germline, CDR1 MGHRA and CDR2 YSYEKL. The CDR3 reads CASSSRGAETQYF. CDR3 bases: TGCGCCAGCAGCTCCCGGGGGGCAGAGACCCAGTACTTC.

The rearrangement uses TRBV6-5 and TRBJ2-5, with 7 bases lining up with TRBD2. Germline loops: CDR1 MNHEY, CDR2 SVGAGI. With V trimmed by 7 bases and J by 5 bases, 10 bases remained unmatched. The CDR3 has 14 residues. The CDR3 DNA sequence: TGTGCCAGCATCCTATCGGGGGGTGCGGAGACCCAGTACTTC. Translating it yields CASILSGGAETQYF.

The chain links TRBV7-2 to TRBJ2-1, with 7 bases aligning to TRBD2. Germline V lookup: CDR1 SGHTA, CDR2 FQGNSA. This CDR3 region has 15 residues. V lost 5 bases and J lost 2; bases outside the gene matches: 6. CDR3 bases: TGTGCCAGCAGCCCGGGACTACAGGCCTACAATGAGCAGTTCTTC. It encodes CASSPGLQAYNEQFF.